This TCR beta chain derives from a study of blood T cell repertoires in COVID-19. Looking at the study overall: Samples taken during acute and convalescent COVID-19 were collected in the United States, Italy and Spain. T cells, B-cell-depleted T cells, or PBMCs supplied cDNA or gDNA.

Between the trimmed V and J ends, which lost 6 bases and 4 bases, there was a span of 10 bases. Germline CDR1 and CDR2: SNHLY and FYNNEI. CDR3 length: 14 residues. Per the study methods: Amplification from reference gene primers served as the basis for estimated nucleated cell counts. Produced via immunoSEQ multiplex PCR; TCRdb's table is partial and in-frame only. Clone size and V and J calls were adopted from that table, with D and trimming inferred from the DNA. The sample includes hundreds of thousands of clones, approximately 86% of them seen just once. This clonotype originated in a man between 65 and 80 years old with acute or convalescent COVID-19. This rearrangement joins TRBV2 to TRBJ2-6; D unclear. The sequenced sample was peripheral blood. CDR3 protein: CASSALLGANVLTF. DNA for the CDR3: TGTGCCAGCAGCGCCCTACTCGGGGCCAACGTCCTGACTTTC.